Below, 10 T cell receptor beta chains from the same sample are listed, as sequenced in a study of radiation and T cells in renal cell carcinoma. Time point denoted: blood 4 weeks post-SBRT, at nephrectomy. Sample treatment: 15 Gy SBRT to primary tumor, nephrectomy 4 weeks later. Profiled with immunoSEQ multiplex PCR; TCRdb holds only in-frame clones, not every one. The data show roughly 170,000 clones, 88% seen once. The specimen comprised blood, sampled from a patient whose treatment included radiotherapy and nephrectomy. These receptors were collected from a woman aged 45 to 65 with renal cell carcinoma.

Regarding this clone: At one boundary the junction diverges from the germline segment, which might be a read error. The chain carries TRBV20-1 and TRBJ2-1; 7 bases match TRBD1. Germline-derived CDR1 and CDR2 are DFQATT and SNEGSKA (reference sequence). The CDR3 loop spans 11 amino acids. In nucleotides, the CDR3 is TGCAGTGCTAGAGAAACAGGGGTTGGTGTCTTC. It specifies CSARETGVGVF.

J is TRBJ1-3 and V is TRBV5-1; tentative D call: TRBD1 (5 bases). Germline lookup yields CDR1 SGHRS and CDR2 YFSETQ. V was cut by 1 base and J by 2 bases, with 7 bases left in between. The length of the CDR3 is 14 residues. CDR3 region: CASSLWGAGNTIYF. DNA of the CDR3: TGCGCCAGCAGCTTGTGGGGGGCTGGAAACACCATATATTTT.

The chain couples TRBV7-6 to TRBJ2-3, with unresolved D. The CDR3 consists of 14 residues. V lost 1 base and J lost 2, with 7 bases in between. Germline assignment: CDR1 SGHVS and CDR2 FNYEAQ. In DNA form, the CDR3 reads TGTGCCAGCAGCTTAGTCGGAGACACAGATACGCAGTATTTT. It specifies CASSLVGDTDTQYF.

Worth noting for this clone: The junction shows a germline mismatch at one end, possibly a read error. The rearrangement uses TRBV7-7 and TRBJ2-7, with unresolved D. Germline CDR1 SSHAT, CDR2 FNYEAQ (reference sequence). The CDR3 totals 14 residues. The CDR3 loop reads CASSLGRESYEQYF. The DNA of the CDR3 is TGTGCTAGCAGCTTAGGAAGGGAATCCTACGAGCAGTACTTC.

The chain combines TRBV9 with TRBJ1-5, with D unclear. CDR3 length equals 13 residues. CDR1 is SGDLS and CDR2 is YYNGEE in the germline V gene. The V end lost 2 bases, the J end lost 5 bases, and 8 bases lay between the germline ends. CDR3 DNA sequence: TGTGCCAGCAGCGTTAGGGAACATCAGCCCCAGCATTTT. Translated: CASSVREHQPQHF.

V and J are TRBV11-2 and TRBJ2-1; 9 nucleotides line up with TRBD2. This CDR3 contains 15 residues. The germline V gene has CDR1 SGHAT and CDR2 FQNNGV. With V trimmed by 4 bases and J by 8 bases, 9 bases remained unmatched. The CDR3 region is CASSSLAGVEYEQFF. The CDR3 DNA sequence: TGTGCCAGCAGCTCATTAGCGGGGGTGGAGTATGAGCAGTTCTTC.

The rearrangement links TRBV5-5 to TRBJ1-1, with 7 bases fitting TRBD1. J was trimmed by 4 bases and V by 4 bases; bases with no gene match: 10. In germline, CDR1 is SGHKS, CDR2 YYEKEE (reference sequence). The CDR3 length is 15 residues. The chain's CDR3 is CASSRDRVGGTEAFF. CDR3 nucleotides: TGTGCCAGCAGCCGTGACAGGGTGGGAGGCACTGAAGCTTTCTTT.

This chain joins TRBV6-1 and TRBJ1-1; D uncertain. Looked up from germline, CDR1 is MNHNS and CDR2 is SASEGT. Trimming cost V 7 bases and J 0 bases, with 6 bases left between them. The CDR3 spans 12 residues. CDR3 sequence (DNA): TGTGCCAGCAAGGTAATGAACACTGAAGCTTTCTTT. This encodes CASKVMNTEAFF.

The CDR3 DNA sequence: TGTGCCAGCAGCTTAGCCGGTTCACCCCTCCACTTT. Encoded protein: CASSLAGSPLHF. This sequence joins TRBV7-9 and TRBJ1-6; D is undetermined. V lost 0 bases and J lost 9, with 3 bases in between. The CDR3 sequence is 12 residues long. Germline CDR1 SEHNR, CDR2 FQNEAQ (reference sequence).

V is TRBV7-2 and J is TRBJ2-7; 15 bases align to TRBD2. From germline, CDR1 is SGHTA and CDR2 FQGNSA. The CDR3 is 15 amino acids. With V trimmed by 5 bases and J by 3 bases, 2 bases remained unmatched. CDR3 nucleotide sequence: TGTGCCAGCAGCCAGGGACTAGCGGGGGGCTACGAGCAGTACTTC. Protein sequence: CASSQGLAGGYEQYF.